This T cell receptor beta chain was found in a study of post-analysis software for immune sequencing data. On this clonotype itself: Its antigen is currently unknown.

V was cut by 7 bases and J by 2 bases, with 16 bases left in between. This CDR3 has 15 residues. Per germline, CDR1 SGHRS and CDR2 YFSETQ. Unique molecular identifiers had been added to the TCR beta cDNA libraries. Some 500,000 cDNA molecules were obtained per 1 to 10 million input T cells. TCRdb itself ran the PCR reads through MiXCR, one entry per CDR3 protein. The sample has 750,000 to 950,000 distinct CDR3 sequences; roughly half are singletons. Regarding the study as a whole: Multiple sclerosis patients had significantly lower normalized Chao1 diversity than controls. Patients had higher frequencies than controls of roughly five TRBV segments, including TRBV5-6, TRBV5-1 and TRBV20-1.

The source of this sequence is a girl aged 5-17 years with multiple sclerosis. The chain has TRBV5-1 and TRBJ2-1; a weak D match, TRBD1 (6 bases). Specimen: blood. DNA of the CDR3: TGCGCCAGCTCTCAGGACAGAGACACCTACAATGAGCAGTTCTTC. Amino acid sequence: CASSQDRDTYNEQFF.